This TCR beta chain derives from a study of patients and donors after allogeneic stem cell transplantation. Each CDR3 protein gets one entry after TCRdb re-called the RT-PCR reads with MiXCR. Found here are about a million distinct CDR3 sequences, roughly 18% of them singletons; the top ten hold around 5.5%. Germline assignment: CDR1 LNHNV and CDR2 YYDKDF (reference sequence). Trimming cost V 0 bases and J 4 bases, with 12 bases left between them. The CDR3 has 15 residues. This TCR derives from a human donor who was either an allogeneic HSCT recipient or a stem cell or donor lymphocyte infusion donor (not recorded which). It is not recorded whose cells these are; they may come from a transplant donor. The chain combines TRBV15 with TRBJ1-2; perhaps TRBD1 as D (6 bases). The specimen sequenced was blood, either unsorted or a sorted T cell fraction (not recorded which). In nucleotides, the CDR3 is TGTGCCACCAGCAGAGATCACAGGACAGCCTATGGCTACACCTTC. Protein product: CATSRDHRTAYGYTF.